One and the same sample provided the 14 T cell receptor beta chains below, sequenced in a study of cytomegalovirus exposure and HLA in healthy donors. PCR used 60 Vbeta primers and 13 Jbeta primers. Profiling relied on immunoSEQ multiplex PCR, and the TCRdb table lists in-frame clones only, not all of them. The sample lists approximately 44,000 clones, roughly 87% seen once, with around 8% in the top ten. The specimen sequenced was PBMCs. These receptors all stem from a woman between 35 and 50 years old in good health and CMV-seropositive.

The chain has TRBV7-2 and TRBJ1-1, with D unclear. Germline V gene lookup returns CDR1 SGHTA and CDR2 FQGNSA. With 4 bases removed from V and 10 bases from J, the gap between germline ends came to 16 bases. The CDR3 sequence is 13 residues long. The CDR3 region is CASSSPGPNRAFF. The CDR3 DNA reads as TGTGCCAGCAGCTCTCCCGGTCCCAATAGAGCTTTCTTT.

The chain is built from TRBV7-9 and TRBJ1-4, with TRBD1 identical over 8 bases. The CDR3 is 14 amino acids. Germline CDR1 SEHNR, CDR2 FQNEAQ (reference sequence). Unmatched junction bases numbered 6, after V lost 5 bases and J lost 7 bases. This CDR3 is CASSNDRGGEKLFF. As DNA, the CDR3 is TGTGCCAGCAGCAACGACAGGGGAGGTGAAAAACTGTTTTTT.

J is TRBJ2-2 and V is TRBV7-9; 7 bases line up with TRBD1. The ends lost 5 bases at V and 3 bases at J; junction bases unmatched: 6. Germline assignment: CDR1 SEHNR and CDR2 FQNEAQ (reference sequence). There are 15 residues in the CDR3. The CDR3 protein is CASSTPGTDTGELFF. Written as DNA, the CDR3 is TGTGCCAGCAGCACACCCGGGACAGACACCGGGGAGCTGTTTTTT.

The chain joins TRBV28 to TRBJ2-1; 8 bases map to TRBD2. With V trimmed by 3 bases and J by 8 bases, 6 bases remained unmatched. CDR1 and CDR2 (germline): MDHEN, SYDVKM. The CDR3 totals 14 residues. CDR3 sequence reads: CASSFTGGVDEQFF. In nucleotides, the CDR3 is TGTGCCAGCAGTTTTACGGGAGGGGTGGATGAGCAGTTCTTC.

The chain recombines TRBV2 with TRBJ1-5, with D perhaps TRBD1 (6 bases). Trimming took 2 bases from V and 9 from J, leaving 17 bases between them. Germline CDR1 reads SNHLY; CDR2 reads FYNNEI. The CDR3 covers 15 residues. CDR3 amino acids: CASSETGRGAGPQHF. Written as DNA, the CDR3 is TGTGCCAGCAGTGAAACGGGGCGGGGGGCTGGGCCCCAGCATTTT. Filled out from reference TRBV2 and TRBJ1-5, the complete variable domain reads EPEVTQTPSHQVTQMGQEVILRCVPISNHLYFYWYRQILGQKVEFLVSFYNNEISEKSEIFDDQFSVERPDGSNFTLKIRSTKLEDSAMYFCASSETGRGAGPQHFGDGTRLSIL.

The chain couples TRBV5-5 to TRBJ2-1; no reliable D call. The CDR3 sequence is 14 residues long. Germline V lookup: CDR1 SGHKS, CDR2 YYEKEE (reference sequence). V was clipped by 1 base and J by 5 bases, with 10 bases between them. CDR3 DNA: TGTGCCAGCAGCTTGCTTAACTCAAACAATGAGCAGTTCTTC. Its protein is CASSLLNSNNEQFF.

V gene TRBV6-6 combines with J gene TRBJ2-3, with TRBD2 identical over 7 bases. Unmatched junction bases numbered 5, after V lost 0 bases and J lost 5 bases. The germline CDR1 and CDR2 sequences are MNHNY and SVGAGI (reference sequence). This CDR3 spans 15 amino acids. This chain's CDR3 is CASSYSNWGGDTQYF. The CDR3 DNA reads TGTGCCAGCAGTTACTCGAATTGGGGGGGAGATACGCAGTATTTT.

Here the CDR3 DNA reads TGCGCCAGCAGCTTGGGCGGCATCCAAGAGACCCAGTACTTC. This sequence encodes CASSLGGIQETQYF. V is TRBV5-1 and J is TRBJ2-5; D is unclear. Germline CDR1 and CDR2: SGHRS and YFSETQ. CDR3 size: 14 residues. V was trimmed by 0 bases and J by 1 base, leaving 7 bases between them.

This clone has just one count. CDR3 in DNA: TGTGCCAGCAGCTTAAGTTCCGGAGGTCGAGATACGCAGTATTTT. This encodes CASSLSSGGRDTQYF. V usage is TRBV7-3 and J usage is TRBJ2-3; perhaps TRBD2 as D (5 bases). Germline V gene sequence: CDR1 SGHTA, CDR2 FQGTGA. The CDR3 is 15 amino acids. Trimming stripped 1 base from V and 5 bases from J, with 13 bases between. Filled out from reference TRBV7-3 and TRBJ2-3, the complete variable domain reads GAGVSQTPSNKVTEKGKYVELRCDPISGHTALYWYRQSLGQGPEFLIYFQGTGAADDSGLPNDRFFAVRPEGSVSTLKIQRTERGDSAVYLCASSLSSGGRDTQYFGPGTRLTVL.

The V and J genes are TRBV7-3 and TRBJ1-4, with 11 bases aligning to TRBD1. The CDR3 is made up of 18 amino acids. Germline V lookup: CDR1 SGHTA, CDR2 FQGTGA. Trimming at V came to 6 bases and at J to 4 bases, leaving 13 bases not matched to a gene. The CDR3 spells CASSKLGQGARVNEKLFF. The CDR3 DNA reads TGTGCCAGCAGTAAACTTGGACAGGGGGCGCGAGTTAATGAAAAACTGTTTTTT.

The chain employs TRBV7-6 and TRBJ1-1; no firm D call. V lost 2 bases and J lost 1, with 8 bases in between. From germline, CDR1 is SGHVS and CDR2 FNYEAQ. The CDR3 consists of 14 residues. CDR3 nucleotide sequence: TGTGCCAGCAGCTTAAGTTCCGGGAACACTGAAGCTTTCTTT. It encodes CASSLSSGNTEAFF.

V is TRBV4-2 and J is TRBJ2-2, with 12 positions matching TRBD2. CDR1 is LGHNA, CDR2 YNFKEQ, per germline. V was clipped by 2 bases and J by 1 base; unmatched bases: 11. The CDR3 is 20 residues long. The CDR3 sequence: CASSQSKGLAGGLNTGELFF. In DNA form, the CDR3 reads TGTGCCAGCAGCCAATCGAAAGGGCTAGCGGGAGGGTTGAACACCGGGGAGCTGTTTTTT.

V gene TRBV7-8 combines with J gene TRBJ2-2; D ambiguous. The CDR3 spans 11 residues. The germline V gene encodes CDR1 SGHVS and CDR2 FQNEAQ. With 4 bases removed from V and 9 bases from J, the gap between germline ends came to 6 bases. CDR3: CASSSQRELFF. The CDR3, as DNA: TGTGCCAGCAGCTCCCAAAGGGAGCTGTTTTTT.

CDR3 in DNA: TGTGCCAGCTCAAGTCTAGGGGAGGACAATCAGCCCCAGCATTTT. Translation gives CASSSLGEDNQPQHF. This chain uses TRBV18 with TRBJ1-5, with a possible D match to TRBD1 (5 bases). This CDR3 region has 15 residues. Per the germline V gene, CDR1 is KGHSH and CDR2 is LQKENI. The germline V and J ends were trimmed by 5 bases and 3 bases, with 14 bases remaining between them.